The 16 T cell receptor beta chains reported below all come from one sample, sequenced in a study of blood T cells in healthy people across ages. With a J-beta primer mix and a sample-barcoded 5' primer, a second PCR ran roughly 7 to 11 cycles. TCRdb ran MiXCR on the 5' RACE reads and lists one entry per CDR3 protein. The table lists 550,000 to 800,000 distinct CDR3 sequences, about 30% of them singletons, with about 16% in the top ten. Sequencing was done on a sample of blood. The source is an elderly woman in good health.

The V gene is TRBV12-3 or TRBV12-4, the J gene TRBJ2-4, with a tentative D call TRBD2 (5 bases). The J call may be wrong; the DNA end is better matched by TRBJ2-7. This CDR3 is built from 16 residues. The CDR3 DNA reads TGTGCCAGCAGCTACGCACGGGGTGCTCCCTCCTACGAGCAGTACTTC. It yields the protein CASSYARGAPSYEQYF.

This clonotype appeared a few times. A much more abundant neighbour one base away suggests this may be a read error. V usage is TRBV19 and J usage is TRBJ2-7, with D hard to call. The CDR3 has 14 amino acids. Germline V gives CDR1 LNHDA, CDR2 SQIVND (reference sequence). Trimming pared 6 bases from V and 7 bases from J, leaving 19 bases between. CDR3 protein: CASRIDPAYNEQYF. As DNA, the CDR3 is TGTGCCAGTAGGATTGACCCTGCCTACAATGAGCAGTACTTC.

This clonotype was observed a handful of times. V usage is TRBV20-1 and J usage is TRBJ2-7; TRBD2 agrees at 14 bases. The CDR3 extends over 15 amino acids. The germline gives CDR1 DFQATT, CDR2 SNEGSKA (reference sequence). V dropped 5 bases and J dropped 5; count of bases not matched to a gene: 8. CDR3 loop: CSAEKSGLAGDEQYF. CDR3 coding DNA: TGCAGTGCTGAGAAATCGGGACTAGCGGGAGACGAGCAGTACTTC.

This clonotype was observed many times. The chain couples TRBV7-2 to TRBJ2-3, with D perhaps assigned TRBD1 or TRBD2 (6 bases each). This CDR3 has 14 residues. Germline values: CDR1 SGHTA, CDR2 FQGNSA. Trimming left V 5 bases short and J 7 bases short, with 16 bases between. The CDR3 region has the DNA TGTGCCAGCAGCGAAGGGGGGAGTTTAAATACGCAGTATTTT. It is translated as CASSEGGSLNTQYF.

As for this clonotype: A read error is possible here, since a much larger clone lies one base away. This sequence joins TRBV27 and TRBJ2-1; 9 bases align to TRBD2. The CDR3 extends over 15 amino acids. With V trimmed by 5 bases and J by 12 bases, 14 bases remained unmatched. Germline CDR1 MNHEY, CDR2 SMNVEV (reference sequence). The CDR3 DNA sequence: TGTGCCAGCAGTCCCCGGACTAGCGTCCTGACGGTGCAGTTCTTC. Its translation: CASSPRTSVLTVQFF.

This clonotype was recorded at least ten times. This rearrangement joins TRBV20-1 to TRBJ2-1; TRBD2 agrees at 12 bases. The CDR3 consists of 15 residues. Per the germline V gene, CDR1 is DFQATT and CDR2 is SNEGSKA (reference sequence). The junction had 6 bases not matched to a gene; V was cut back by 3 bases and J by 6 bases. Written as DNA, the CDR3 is TGCAGTGCTAGTCGTCCTAGCGGGGGGGGCAATGAGCAGTTCTTC. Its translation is CSASRPSGGGNEQFF.

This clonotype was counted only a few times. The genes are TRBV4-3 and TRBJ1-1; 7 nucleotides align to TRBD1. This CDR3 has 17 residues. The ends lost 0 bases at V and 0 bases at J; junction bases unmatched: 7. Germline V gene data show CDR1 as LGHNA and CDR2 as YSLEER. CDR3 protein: CASSQDWGTVMNTEAFF. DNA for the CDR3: TGCGCCAGCAGCCAAGATTGGGGGACAGTAATGAACACTGAAGCTTTCTTT.

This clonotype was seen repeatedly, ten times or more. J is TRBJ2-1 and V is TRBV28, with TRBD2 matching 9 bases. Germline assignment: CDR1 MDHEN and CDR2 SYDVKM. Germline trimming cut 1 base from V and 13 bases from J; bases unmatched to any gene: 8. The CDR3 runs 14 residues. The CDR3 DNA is TGTGCCAGCAGTTTATCGGCGGGGGGGCCCTATCAGTTCTTC. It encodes CASSLSAGGPYQFF.

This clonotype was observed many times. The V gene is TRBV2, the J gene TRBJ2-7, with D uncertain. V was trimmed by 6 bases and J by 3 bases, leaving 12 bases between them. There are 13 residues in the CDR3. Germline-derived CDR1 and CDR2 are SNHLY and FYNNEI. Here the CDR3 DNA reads TGTGCCAGCAGAGTACAGAGCCGCTACGAGCAGTACTTC. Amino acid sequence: CASRVQSRYEQYF.

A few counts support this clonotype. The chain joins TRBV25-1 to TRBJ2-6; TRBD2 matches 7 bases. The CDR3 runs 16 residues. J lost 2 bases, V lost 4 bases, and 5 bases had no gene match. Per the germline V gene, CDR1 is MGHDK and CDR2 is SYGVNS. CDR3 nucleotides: TGTGCCAGCAGTGTGGGGGGGGAGGCTGGGGCCAACGTCCTGACTTTC. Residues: CASSVGGEAGANVLTF.

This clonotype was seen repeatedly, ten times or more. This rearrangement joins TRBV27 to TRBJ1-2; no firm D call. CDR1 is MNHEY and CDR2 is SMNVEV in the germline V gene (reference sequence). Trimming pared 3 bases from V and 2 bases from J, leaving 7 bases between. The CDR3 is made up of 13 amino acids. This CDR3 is CASSFRENYGYTF. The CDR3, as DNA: TGTGCCAGCAGTTTCCGAGAGAACTATGGCTACACCTTC.

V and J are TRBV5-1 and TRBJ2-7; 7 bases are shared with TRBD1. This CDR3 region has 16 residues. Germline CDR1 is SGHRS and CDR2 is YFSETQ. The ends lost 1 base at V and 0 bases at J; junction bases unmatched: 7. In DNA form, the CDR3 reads TGCGCCAGCAGCTTGATATCCGGGACAGCCTCCTACGAGCAGTACTTC. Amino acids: CASSLISGTASYEQYF.

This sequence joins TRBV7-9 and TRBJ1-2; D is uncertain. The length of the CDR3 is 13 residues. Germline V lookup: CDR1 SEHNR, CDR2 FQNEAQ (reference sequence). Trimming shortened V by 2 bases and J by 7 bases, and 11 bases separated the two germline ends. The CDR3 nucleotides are TGTGCCAGCAGCTTAAAGCCATGGACTGGCTACACCTTC. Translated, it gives CASSLKPWTGYTF.

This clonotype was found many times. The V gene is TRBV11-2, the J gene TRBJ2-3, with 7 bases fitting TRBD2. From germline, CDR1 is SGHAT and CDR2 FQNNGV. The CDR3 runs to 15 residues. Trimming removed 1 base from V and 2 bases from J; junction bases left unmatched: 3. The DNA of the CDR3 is TGTGCCAGCAGCTTAGCGGGGGGTTACACAGATACGCAGTATTTT. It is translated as CASSLAGGYTDTQYF. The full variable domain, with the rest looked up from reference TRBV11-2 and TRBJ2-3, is EAGVAQSPRYKIIEKRQSVAFWCNPISGHATLYWYQQILGQGPKLLIQFQNNGVVDDSQLPKDRFSAERLKGVDSTLKIQPAKLEDSAVYLCASSLAGGYTDTQYFGPGTRLTVL.

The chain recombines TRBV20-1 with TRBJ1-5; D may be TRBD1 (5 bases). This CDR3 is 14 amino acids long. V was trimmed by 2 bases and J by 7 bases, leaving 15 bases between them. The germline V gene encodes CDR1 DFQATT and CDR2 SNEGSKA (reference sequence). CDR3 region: CSARSVGTGQPQHF. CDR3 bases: TGCAGTGCTAGATCCGTGGGGACGGGACAGCCCCAGCATTTT.

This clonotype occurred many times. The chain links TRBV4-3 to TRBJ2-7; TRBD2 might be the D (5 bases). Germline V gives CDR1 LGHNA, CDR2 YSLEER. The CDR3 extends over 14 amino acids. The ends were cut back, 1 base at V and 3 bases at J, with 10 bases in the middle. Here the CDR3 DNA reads TGCGCCAGCAGCCAAGCCCTAGCCGGCTACGAGCAGTACTTC. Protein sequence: CASSQALAGYEQYF.